Each of the 9 T cell receptor beta chains below was sequenced from the same sample in a study of blood T cell repertoires in COVID-19. This table comes from immunoSEQ multiplex PCR, and its TCRdb copy is limited to in-frame clones, with some not included. The data show 95,000 to 110,000 clones, approximately 84% seen once. Specimen: peripheral blood. The receptors derive from a human donor in a cohort sampled during active or convalescent COVID-19.

The gene calls are TRBV7-2 and TRBJ2-1; tentative D call: TRBD1 (5 bases). Trimming took 5 bases from V and 0 from J, leaving 8 bases between them. Germline CDR1 SGHTA, CDR2 FQGNSA. CDR3 length equals 14 residues. CDR3 nucleotides: TGTGCCAGCAGCCTCGACAGCTCCTACAATGAGCAGTTCTTC. Encoded protein: CASSLDSSYNEQFF.

The chain recombines TRBV7-2 with TRBJ1-2; D is unresolved. The V gene lost 0 bases and the J gene lost 5 bases, with 13 bases spanning the gap. The germline V gene has CDR1 SGHTA and CDR2 FQGNSA. CDR3 length equals 15 residues. In DNA, the CDR3 is TGTGCCAGCAGCTTAGCGGGCGGGAGAGAATATGGCTACACCTTC. Translation gives CASSLAGGREYGYTF.

The rearrangement joins TRBV19 to TRBJ1-1, with TRBD1 matching over 11 bases. V was clipped by 5 bases and J by 9 bases; unmatched bases: 8. The CDR3 has 14 amino acids. Germline CDR1 reads LNHDA; CDR2 reads SQIVND (reference sequence). The DNA for the CDR3 is TGTGCCAGTAGTCCTAGTGGGACAGGGGGAAAAGCTTTCTTT. It translates to CASSPSGTGGKAFF. Supplemented by reference TRBV19 and TRBJ1-1, the full variable domain reads DGGITQSPKYLFRKEGQNVTLSCEQNLNHDAMYWYRQDPGQGLRLIYYSQIVNDFQKGDIAEGYSVSREKKESFPLTVTSAQKNPTAFYLCASSPSGTGGKAFFGQGTRLTVV.

The chain has TRBV30 and TRBJ2-3, with D possibly matching TRBD2 (5 bases). Trimming cost V 0 bases and J 1 base, with 8 bases left between them. The germline V gene encodes CDR1 GTSNPN and CDR2 SVGIG (reference sequence). The CDR3 totals 14 residues. The CDR3 sequence is CAWSVTGGTDTQYF. CDR3 in DNA: TGTGCCTGGAGTGTAACCGGGGGCACAGATACGCAGTATTTT.

This clone was detected many times. V usage is TRBV6-1 and J usage is TRBJ2-1; 9 bases are shared with TRBD1. The trim removed 2 bases at V and 7 bases at J, leaving 12 bases unmatched. CDR1 is MNHNS, CDR2 SASEGT, per germline. The CDR3 is made up of 17 amino acids. CDR3 region: CASSEFPGQGSRNEQFF. The CDR3 DNA reads as TGTGCCAGCAGTGAATTTCCAGGACAGGGGAGTAGGAATGAGCAGTTCTTC.

The J gene is TRBJ2-7, the V gene TRBV18, with TRBD2 matching 13 bases. Germline V gene data show CDR1 as KGHSH and CDR2 as LQKENI. This CDR3 is built from 16 residues. J gave up 3 bases and V 3 bases, and 5 bases lay outside the gene matches. The CDR3 bases are TGTGCCAGCTCACCTCGACTAGCGGGGGGTTTCTACGAGCAGTACTTC. Translation gives CASSPRLAGGFYEQYF.

This clone was picked up a small number of times. The chain has TRBV7-2 and TRBJ2-7; D possibly corresponds to TRBD1 (6 bases). Deletions cut 5 bases from V and 4 bases from J, with 18 bases between. The CDR3 is made up of 15 amino acids. Germline values: CDR1 SGHTA, CDR2 FQGNSA. CDR3 nucleotides: TGTGCCAGCAGCCAGACCACCAGGGGTGGTTACGAGCAGTACTTC. As protein: CASSQTTRGGYEQYF.

The chain is built from TRBV11-3 and TRBJ2-3; 7 nucleotides align to TRBD1. Germline CDR1 SGHNT, CDR2 YENEEA. The CDR3 loop spans 15 amino acids. Germline trimming cut 5 bases from V and 2 bases from J; bases unmatched to any gene: 7. The CDR3 region is CASSPLDRNTDTQYF. In nucleotides, the CDR3 is TGTGCCAGCAGCCCTCTGGACAGGAACACAGATACGCAGTATTTT.

The chain has TRBV6-5 and TRBJ2-7; TRBD1 matches at 8 bases. The V and J ends lost 4 bases and 7 bases, in that order; junction bases with no gene match: 12. Germline assignment: CDR1 MNHEY and CDR2 SVGAGI. This CDR3 contains 15 residues. The CDR3 spells CASSSHGQGVEEQYF. In DNA form, the CDR3 reads TGTGCCAGCAGTTCCCATGGACAGGGAGTCGAAGAGCAGTACTTC.